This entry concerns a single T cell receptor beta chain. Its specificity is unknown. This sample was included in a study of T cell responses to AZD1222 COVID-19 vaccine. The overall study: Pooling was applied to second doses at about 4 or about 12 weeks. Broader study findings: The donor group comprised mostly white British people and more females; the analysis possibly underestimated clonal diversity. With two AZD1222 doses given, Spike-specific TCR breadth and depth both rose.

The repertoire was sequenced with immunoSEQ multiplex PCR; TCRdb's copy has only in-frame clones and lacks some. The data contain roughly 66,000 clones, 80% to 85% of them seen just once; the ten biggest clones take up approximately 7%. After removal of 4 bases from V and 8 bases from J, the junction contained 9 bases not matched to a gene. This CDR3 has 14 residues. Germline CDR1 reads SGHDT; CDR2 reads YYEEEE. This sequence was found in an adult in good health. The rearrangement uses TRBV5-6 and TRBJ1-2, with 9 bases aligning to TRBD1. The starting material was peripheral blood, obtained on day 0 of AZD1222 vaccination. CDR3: CASSPDRGGRGYTF. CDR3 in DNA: TGTGCCAGCAGCCCCGACAGGGGGGGACGAGGCTACACCTTC.